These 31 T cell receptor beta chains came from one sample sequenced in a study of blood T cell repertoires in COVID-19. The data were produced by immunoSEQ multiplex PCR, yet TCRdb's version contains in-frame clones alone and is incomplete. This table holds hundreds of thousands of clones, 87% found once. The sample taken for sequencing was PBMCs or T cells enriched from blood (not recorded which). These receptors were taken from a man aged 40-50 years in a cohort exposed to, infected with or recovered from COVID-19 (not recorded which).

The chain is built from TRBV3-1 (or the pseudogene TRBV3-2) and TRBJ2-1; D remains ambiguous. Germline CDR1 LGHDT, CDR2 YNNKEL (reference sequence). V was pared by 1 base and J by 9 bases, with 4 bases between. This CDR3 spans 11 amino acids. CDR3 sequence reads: CASSQVAEQFF. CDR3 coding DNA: TGTGCCAGCAGCCAAGTGGCTGAGCAGTTCTTC.

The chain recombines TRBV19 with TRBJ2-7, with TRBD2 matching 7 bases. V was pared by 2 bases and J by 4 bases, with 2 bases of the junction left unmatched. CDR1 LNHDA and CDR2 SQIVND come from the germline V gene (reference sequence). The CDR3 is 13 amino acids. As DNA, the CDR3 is TGTGCCAGTAGTATACGGGGAGGGTACGAGCAGTACTTC. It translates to CASSIRGGYEQYF.

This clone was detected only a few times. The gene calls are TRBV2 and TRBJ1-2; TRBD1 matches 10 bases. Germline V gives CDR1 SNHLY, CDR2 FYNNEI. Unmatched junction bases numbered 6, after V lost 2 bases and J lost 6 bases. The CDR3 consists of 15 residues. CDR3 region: CASSEKRDRGDGYTF. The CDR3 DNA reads TGTGCCAGCAGTGAAAAGAGGGACAGGGGAGATGGCTACACCTTC. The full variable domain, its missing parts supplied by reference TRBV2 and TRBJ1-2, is EPEVTQTPSHQVTQMGQEVILRCVPISNHLYFYWYRQILGQKVEFLVSFYNNEISEKSEIFDDQFSVERPDGSNFTLKIRSTKLEDSAMYFCASSEKRDRGDGYTFGSGTRLTVV.

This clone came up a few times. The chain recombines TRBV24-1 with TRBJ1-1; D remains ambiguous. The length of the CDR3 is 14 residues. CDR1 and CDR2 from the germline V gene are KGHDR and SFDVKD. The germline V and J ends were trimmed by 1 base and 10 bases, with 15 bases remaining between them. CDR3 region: CATSDFTNTRGAFF. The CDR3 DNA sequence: TGTGCCACCAGTGATTTTACTAACACTCGGGGAGCTTTCTTT.

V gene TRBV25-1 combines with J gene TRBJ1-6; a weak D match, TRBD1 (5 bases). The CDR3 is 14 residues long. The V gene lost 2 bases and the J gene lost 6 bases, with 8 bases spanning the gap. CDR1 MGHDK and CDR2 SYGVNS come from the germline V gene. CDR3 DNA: TGTGCCAGCAGTGAAACGACAGTTAATTCACCCCTCCACTTT. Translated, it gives CASSETTVNSPLHF.

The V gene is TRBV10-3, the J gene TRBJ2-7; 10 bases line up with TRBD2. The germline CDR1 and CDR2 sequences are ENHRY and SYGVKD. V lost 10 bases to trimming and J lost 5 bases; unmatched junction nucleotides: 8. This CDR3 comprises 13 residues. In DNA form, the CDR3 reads TGTGCCACCTCCGCTAGCGGGAGCAACGAGCAGTACTTC. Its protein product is CATSASGSNEQYF.

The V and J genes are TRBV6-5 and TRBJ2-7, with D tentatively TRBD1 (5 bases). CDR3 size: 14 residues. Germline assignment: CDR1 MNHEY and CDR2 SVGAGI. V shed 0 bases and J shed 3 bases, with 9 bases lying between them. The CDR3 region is CASSYSKTVYEQYF. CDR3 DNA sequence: TGTGCCAGCAGTTACTCGAAGACAGTCTACGAGCAGTACTTC.

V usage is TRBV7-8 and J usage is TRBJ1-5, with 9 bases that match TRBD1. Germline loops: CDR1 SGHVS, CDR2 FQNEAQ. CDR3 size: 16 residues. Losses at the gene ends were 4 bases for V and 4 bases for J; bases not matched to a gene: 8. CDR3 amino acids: CASSSTDRGRNQPQHF. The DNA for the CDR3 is TGTGCCAGCAGCTCTACGGACAGGGGTAGGAATCAGCCCCAGCATTTT.

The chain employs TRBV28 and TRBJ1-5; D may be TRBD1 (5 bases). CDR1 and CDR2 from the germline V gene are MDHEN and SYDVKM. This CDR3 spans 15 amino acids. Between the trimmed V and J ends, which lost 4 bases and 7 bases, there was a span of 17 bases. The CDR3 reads CASSSKQGLRQPQHF. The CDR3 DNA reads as TGTGCCAGCAGTTCAAAGCAGGGTCTTCGGCAGCCCCAGCATTTT.

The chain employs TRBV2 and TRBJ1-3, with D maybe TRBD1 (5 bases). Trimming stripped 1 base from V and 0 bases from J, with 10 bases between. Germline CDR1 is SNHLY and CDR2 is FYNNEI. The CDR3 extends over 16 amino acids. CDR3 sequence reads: CASSEVGGFSGNTIYF. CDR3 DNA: TGTGCCAGCAGTGAAGTCGGGGGGTTCTCTGGAAACACCATATATTTT.

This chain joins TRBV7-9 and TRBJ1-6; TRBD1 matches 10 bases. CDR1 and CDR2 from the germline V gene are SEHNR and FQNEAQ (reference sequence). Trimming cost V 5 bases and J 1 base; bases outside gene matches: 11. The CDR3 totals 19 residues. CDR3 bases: TGTGCCAGCAGCAAGGGGGACAGGGGAATTGGATCCTATAATTCACCCCTCCACTTT. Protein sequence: CASSKGDRGIGSYNSPLHF. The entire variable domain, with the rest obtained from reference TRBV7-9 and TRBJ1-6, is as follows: DTGVSQNPRHKITKRGQNVTFRCDPISEHNRLYWYRQTLGQGPEFLTYFQNEAQLEKSRLLSDRFSAERPKGSFSTLEIQRTEQGDSAMYLCASSKGDRGIGSYNSPLHFGNGTRLTVT.

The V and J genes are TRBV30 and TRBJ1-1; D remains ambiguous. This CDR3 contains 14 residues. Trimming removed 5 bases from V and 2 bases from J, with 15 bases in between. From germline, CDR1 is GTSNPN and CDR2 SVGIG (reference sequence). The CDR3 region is CAWAPRLVNTEAFF. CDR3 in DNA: TGTGCCTGGGCCCCGCGACTTGTAAACACTGAAGCTTTCTTT.

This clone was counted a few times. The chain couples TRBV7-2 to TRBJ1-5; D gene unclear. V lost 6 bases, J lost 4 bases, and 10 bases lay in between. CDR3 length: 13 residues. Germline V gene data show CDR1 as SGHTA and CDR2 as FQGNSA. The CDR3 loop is CASSPAGNQPQHF. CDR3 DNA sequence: TGTGCCAGCAGTCCGGCCGGGAATCAGCCCCAGCATTTT.

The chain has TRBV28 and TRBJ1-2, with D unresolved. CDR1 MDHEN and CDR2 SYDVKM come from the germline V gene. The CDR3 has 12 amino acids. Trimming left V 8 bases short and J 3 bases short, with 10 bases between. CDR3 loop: CASLSPHYGYTF. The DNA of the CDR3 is TGTGCCAGCCTTTCCCCCCACTATGGCTACACCTTC.

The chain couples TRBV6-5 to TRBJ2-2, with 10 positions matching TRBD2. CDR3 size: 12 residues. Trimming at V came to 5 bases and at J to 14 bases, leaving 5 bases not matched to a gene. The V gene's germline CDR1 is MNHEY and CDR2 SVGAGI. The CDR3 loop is CASSIAGGGLFF. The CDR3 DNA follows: TGTGCCAGCAGTATAGCGGGAGGCGGACTGTTTTTT.

As DNA, the CDR3 is TGTGCCAGCAGCTTAGCGCTCGGCGGGAATAAAGTAGATACGCAGTATTTT. Translated: CASSLALGGNKVDTQYF. V and J are TRBV7-9 and TRBJ2-3; TRBD2 might be the D (6 bases). Germline CDR1 is SEHNR and CDR2 is FQNEAQ (reference sequence). The CDR3 covers 17 residues. V dropped 0 bases and J dropped 5 bases, with 18 bases sitting between them.

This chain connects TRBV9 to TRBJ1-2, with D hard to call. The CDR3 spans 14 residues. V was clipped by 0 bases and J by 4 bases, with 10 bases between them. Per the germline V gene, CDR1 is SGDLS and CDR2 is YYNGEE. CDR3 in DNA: TGTGCCAGCAGCGTAGAAGCATCTTCCTATGGCTACACCTTC. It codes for CASSVEASSYGYTF.

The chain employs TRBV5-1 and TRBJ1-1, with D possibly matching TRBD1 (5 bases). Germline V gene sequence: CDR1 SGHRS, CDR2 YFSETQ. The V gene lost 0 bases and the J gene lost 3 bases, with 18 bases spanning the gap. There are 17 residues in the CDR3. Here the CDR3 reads CASSLAARGTGYTEAFF. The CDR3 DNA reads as TGCGCCAGCAGCTTGGCCGCAAGGGGCACCGGGTACACTGAAGCTTTCTTT.

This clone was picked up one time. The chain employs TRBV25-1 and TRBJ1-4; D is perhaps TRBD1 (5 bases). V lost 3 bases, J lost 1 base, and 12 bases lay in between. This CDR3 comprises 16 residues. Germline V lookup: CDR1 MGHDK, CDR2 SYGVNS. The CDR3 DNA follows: TGTGCCAGCAGTGATAGAGGAAGGGGAACTAATGAAAAACTGTTTTTT. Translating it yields CASSDRGRGTNEKLFF. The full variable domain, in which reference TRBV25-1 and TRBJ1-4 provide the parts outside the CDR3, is EADIYQTPRYLVIGTGKKITLECSQTMGHDKMYWYQQDPGMELHLIHYSYGVNSTEKGDLSSESTVSRIRTEHFPLTLESARPSHTSQYLCASSDRGRGTNEKLFFGSGTQLSVL.

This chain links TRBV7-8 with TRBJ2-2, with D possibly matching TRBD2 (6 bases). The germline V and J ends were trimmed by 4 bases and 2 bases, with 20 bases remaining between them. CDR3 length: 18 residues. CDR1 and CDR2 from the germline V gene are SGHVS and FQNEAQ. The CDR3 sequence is CASSYRPSAGINTGELFF. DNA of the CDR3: TGTGCCAGCAGCTACCGCCCATCGGCGGGGATAAACACCGGGGAGCTGTTTTTT.

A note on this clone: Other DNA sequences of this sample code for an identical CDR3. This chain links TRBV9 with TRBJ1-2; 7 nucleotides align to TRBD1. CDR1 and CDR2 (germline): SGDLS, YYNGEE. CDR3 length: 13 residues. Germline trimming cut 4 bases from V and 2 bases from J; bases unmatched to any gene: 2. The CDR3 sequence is CASSPGQNYGYTF. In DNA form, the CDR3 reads TGTGCCAGCAGCCCGGGACAGAACTATGGCTACACCTTC.

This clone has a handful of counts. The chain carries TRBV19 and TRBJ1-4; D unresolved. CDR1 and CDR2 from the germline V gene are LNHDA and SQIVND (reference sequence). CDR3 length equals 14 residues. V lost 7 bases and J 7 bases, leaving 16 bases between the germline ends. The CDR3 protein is CASTSGSLSEKLFF. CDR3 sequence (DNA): TGTGCCAGTACCTCGGGGAGCCTTTCTGAAAAACTGTTTTTT.

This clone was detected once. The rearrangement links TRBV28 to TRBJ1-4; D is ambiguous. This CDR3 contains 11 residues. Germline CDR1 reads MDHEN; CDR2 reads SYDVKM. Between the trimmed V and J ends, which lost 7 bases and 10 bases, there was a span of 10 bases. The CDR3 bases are TGTGCCAGCAAAGGTCCAGGAAAACTGTTTTTT. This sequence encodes CASKGPGKLFF.

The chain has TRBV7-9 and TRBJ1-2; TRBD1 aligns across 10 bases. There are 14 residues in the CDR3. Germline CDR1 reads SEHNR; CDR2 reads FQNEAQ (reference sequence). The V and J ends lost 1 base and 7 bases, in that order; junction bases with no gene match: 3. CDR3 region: CASSLGQGAGGYTF. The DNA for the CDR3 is TGTGCCAGCAGCTTAGGACAGGGGGCCGGTGGCTACACCTTC.

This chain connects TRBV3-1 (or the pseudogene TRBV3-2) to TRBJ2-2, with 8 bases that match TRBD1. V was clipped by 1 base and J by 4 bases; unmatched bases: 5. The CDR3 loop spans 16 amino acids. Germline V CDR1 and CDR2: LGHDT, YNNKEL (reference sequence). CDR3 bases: TGTGCCAGCAGCCAAGCATTAACAGGGGGCACCGGGGAGCTGTTTTTT. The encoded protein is CASSQALTGGTGELFF.

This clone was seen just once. This chain's CDR3 is CASSLRTGGGNSNQPQHF. The CDR3 coding sequence is TGTGCCAGCAGTTTGAGGACAGGGGGCGGCAATAGCAATCAGCCCCAGCATTTT. V gene TRBV28 combines with J gene TRBJ1-5; 11 bases are a match to TRBD1. The length of the CDR3 is 18 residues. Germline values: CDR1 MDHEN, CDR2 SYDVKM. J lost 0 bases, V lost 3 bases, and 7 bases had no gene match.

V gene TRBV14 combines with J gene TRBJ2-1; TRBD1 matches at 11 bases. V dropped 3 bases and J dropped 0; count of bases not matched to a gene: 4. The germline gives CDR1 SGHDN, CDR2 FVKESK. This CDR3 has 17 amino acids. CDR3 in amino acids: CASSQRTGGSSYNEQFF. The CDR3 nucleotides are TGTGCCAGCAGCCAGCGGACAGGGGGCTCCTCCTACAATGAGCAGTTCTTC.

In DNA, the CDR3 is TGTGCCAGCAGTGTGAGCCGAGCCAAAAACATTCAGTACTTC. Protein product: CASSVSRAKNIQYF. The rearrangement uses TRBV3-1 (or the pseudogene TRBV3-2) and TRBJ2-4; D unclear. The CDR3 extends over 14 amino acids. V gave up 6 bases and J gave up 0 bases, with 9 bases separating them. In germline, CDR1 is LGHDT, CDR2 YNNKEL (reference sequence).

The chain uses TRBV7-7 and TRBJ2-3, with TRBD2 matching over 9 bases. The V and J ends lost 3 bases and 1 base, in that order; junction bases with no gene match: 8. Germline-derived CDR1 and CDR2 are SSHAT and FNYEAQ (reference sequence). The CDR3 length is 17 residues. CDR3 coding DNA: TGTGCCAGCAGCTTCCCGACTAGCGGAGGGGGCACAGATACGCAGTATTTT. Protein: CASSFPTSGGGTDTQYF.

The CDR3 protein is CASSSDRGNSPLHF. In DNA, the CDR3 is TGTGCCAGCAGTTCGGACAGGGGAAATTCACCCCTCCACTTT. This rearrangement joins TRBV13 to TRBJ1-6; 9 nucleotides agree with TRBD1. This CDR3 contains 14 residues. V dropped 6 bases and J dropped 7; count of bases not matched to a gene: 4. Per the germline V gene, CDR1 is PRHDT and CDR2 is FYEKMQ (reference sequence).

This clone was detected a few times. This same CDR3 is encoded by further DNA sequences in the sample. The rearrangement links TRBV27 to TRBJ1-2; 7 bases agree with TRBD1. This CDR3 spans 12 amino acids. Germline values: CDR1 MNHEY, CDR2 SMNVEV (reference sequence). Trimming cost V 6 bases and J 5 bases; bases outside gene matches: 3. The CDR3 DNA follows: TGTGCCAGCAGAACAGGGGATTATGGCTACACCTTC. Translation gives CASRTGDYGYTF.